This TCR beta chain was profiled in a study of CD8 T cells in Susac syndrome. A remark on this clonotype: Its specificity is unknown.

Trimming took 5 bases from V and 0 from J, leaving 13 bases between them. The CDR3 totals 15 residues. Study results and caveats: In its TCR sequencing and HLA analysis, the study acknowledged that the number of individuals was relatively small.

The authors reverse transcribed roughly 0.5 to 1 ug RNA with random hexamers. By means of immunoSEQ multiplex PCR, TCR beta CDR3 spanning 54 Vbeta and 13 Jbeta underwent amplification. In TCRdb, the immunoSEQ multiplex PCR reads were re-called with MiXCR into one record per CDR3 protein. The repertoire holds around 130,000 distinct CDR3 sequences, with roughly 96% as singletons. The multiple sclerosis control group consisted of treatment-naive patients whose relapsing-remitting disease, which was either stable or active, fulfilled revised McDonald criteria. The CD8+ and CD4+ T cells were isolated magnetically using a negative isolation approach, whereas the TEMRA cells were enriched by FACS.

The chain employs TRBV12-3 or TRBV12-4 and TRBJ1-1; D gene ambiguous. Sequenced: CD4+ T cells from PBMCs. The clonotype comes from a human donor with multiple sclerosis. CDR3 residues: CASSLRSPLNTEAFF. In nucleotides, the CDR3 is TGTGCCAGCAGTCTACGCTCGCCCCTGAACACTGAAGCTTTCTTT.